This TCR beta chain emerged from a study of blood T cells in healthy people across ages. Study-wide background: Per two T cells, about one barcoded beta molecule was captured through template switching.

The second PCR ran roughly 7 to 12 cycles with a sample-barcoded 5' primer and J-beta primers. Tags on each cDNA molecule came from a template-switch adaptor with 12 random nucleotides. TCRdb independently ran MiXCR on the 5' RACE reads; one entry per CDR3 protein. The repertoire holds some 1.5 million distinct CDR3 sequences, with under 30% as singletons. Overall study findings and caveats: Getting older went along with TCR beta diversity per million T cells dropping roughly linearly.

For this clonotype: Antigen specificity is unknown. A read error may explain this, as a much larger clone is one base away.

The CDR3 is 11 amino acids. From germline, CDR1 is SQVTM and CDR2 ANQGSEA. Input material: blood. V usage is TRBV29-1 and J usage is TRBJ2-5; no clear D gene. The J call may be wrong; the DNA end is better matched by TRBJ2-7. The sequence was obtained from a woman aged 25 to 45 in good health. Here the CDR3 DNA reads TGCAGCGTTCGAAACAGCTGCGAGCAGTACTTC. Translating it yields CSVRNSCEQYF.